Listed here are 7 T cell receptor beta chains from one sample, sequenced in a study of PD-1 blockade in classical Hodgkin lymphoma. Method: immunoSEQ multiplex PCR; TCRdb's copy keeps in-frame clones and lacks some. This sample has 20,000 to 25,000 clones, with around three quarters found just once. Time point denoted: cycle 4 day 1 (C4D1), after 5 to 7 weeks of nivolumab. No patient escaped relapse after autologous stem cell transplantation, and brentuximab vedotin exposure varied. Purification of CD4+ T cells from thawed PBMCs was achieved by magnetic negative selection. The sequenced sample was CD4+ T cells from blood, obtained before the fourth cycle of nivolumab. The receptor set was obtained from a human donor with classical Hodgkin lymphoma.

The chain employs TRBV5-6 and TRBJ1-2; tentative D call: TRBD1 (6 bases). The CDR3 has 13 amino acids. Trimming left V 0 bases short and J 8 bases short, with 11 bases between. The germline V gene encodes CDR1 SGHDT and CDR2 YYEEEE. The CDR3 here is CASSLVGTSGYTF. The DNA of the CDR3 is TGTGCCAGCAGCTTGGTGGGGACAAGCGGCTACACCTTC.

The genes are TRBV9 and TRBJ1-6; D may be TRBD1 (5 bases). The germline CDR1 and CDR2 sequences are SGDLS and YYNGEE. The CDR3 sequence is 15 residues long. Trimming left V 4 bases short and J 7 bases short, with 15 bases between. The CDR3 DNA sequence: TGTGCCAGCAGCCCCGGGGACCGGGACAATTCACCCCTCCACTTT. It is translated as CASSPGDRDNSPLHF.

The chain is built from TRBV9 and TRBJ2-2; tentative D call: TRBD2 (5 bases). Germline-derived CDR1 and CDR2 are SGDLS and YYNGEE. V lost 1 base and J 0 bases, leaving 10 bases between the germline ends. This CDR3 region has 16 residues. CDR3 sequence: CASSVREFANTGELFF. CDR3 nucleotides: TGTGCCAGCAGCGTAAGGGAGTTCGCGAACACCGGGGAGCTGTTTTTT.

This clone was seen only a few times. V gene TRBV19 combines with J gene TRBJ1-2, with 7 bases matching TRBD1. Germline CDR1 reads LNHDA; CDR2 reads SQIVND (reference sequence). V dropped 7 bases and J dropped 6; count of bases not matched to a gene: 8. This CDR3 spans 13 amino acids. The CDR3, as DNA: TGTGCCAGTACCCCGAGAGGGGGCGATGGCTACACCTTC. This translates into CASTPRGGDGYTF.

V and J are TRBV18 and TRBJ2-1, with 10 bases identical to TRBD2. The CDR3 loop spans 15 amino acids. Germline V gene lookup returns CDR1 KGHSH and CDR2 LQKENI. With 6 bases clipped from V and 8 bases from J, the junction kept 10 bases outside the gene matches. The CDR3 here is CASSLTSGPSDEQFF. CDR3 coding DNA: TGTGCCAGCTCGCTGACTAGCGGGCCTAGTGATGAGCAGTTCTTC.

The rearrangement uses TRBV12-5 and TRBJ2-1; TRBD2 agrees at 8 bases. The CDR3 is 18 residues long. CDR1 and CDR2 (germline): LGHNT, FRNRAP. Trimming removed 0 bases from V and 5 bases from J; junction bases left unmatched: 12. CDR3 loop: CASGLVRGGRPANNEQFF. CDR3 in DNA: TGTGCTAGTGGTTTGGTACGGGGGGGGAGACCCGCAAACAATGAGCAGTTCTTC.

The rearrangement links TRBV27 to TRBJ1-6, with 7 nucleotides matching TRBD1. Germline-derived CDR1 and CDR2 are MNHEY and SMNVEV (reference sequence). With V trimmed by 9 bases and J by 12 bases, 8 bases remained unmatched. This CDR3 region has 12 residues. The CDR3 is CASKTGTIPLHF. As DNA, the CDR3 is TGTGCCAGTAAGACAGGGACCATACCCCTCCACTTT.